The source of this TCR beta chain is a study of T-cell memory formation after mild COVID-19. TCRdb passed the 5' RACE reads through MiXCR, listing each CDR3 protein once. The sample holds about 350,000 distinct CDR3 sequences, roughly an eighth seen once. Germline V gene data show CDR1 as SGHRS and CDR2 as YFSETQ. The V end was cut by 4 bases, the J end by 5 bases, with 12 bases between. This CDR3 has 13 residues. This clonotype was observed a few times. The chain links TRBV5-1 to TRBJ2-5, with unresolved D. The clonotype was recovered from a man aged 18 to 29 who had mild COVID-19 (a few samples of this study predate the infection). Cell type and time point are not known. Sequences were obtained from PBMCs or a T cell subset sorted from them (not recorded which). CDR3 DNA sequence: TGCGCCAGCAGCCCCCTGAGTGCGGAGACCCAGTACTTC. This gives the protein CASSPLSAETQYF.